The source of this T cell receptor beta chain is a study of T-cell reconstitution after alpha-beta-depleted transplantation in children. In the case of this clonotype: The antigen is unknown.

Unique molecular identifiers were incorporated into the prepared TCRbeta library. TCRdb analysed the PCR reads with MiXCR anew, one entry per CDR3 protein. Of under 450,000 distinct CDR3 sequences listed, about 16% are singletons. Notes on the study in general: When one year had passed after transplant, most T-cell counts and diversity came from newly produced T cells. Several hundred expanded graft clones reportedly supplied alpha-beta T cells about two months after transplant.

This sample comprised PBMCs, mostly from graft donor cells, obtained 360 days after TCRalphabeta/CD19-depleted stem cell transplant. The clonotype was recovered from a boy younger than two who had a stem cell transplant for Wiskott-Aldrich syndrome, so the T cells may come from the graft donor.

In DNA, the CDR3 is TGTGCCAGCAGCCAGGCCGGCGCTGAAGCTTTCTTT. Amino acid sequence: CASSQAGAEAFF. This rearrangement joins TRBV6-5 to TRBJ1-1, with D unclear. The CDR3 consists of 12 residues. V was pared by 6 bases and J by 6 bases, with 11 bases between. From germline, CDR1 is MNHEY and CDR2 SVGAGI.